Following are 15 T cell receptor beta chains from one sample sequenced in a study of blood T cell repertoires in COVID-19. Clones were read by immunoSEQ multiplex PCR, and TCRdb kept only the in-frame ones, dropping some. The sample contains roughly 150,000 clones, around 80% of which appear only once. The specimen was PBMCs or T cells enriched from blood (not recorded which). Receptors were obtained from an older woman in a cohort exposed to, infected with or recovered from COVID-19 (not recorded which).

This chain joins TRBV19 and TRBJ2-2; TRBD2 agrees at 9 bases. The CDR3 is 15 residues long. Germline V lookup: CDR1 LNHDA, CDR2 SQIVND (reference sequence). Trimming cost V 7 bases and J 0 bases; bases outside gene matches: 3. The CDR3 DNA is TGTGCCAGTACTCCTAGCGGGACGAACACCGGGGAGCTGTTTTTT. Its translation is CASTPSGTNTGELFF. Supplemented by reference TRBV19 and TRBJ2-2, the full variable domain reads DGGITQSPKYLFRKEGQNVTLSCEQNLNHDAMYWYRQDPGQGLRLIYYSQIVNDFQKGDIAEGYSVSREKKESFPLTVTSAQKNPTAFYLCASTPSGTNTGELFFGEGSRLTVL.

The gene calls are TRBV27 and TRBJ1-1; TRBD1 agrees at 12 bases. Germline V gene data show CDR1 as MNHEY and CDR2 as SMNVEV (reference sequence). The length of the CDR3 is 15 residues. Losses at the gene ends were 6 bases for V and 5 bases for J; bases not matched to a gene: 7. The CDR3, as DNA: TGTGCCAGCAGGCCGGGACAGGGGGCGGGTACTGAAGCTTTCTTT. It specifies CASRPGQGAGTEAFF.

V and J are TRBV28 and TRBJ2-1; no clear D gene. The V gene lost 7 bases and the J gene lost 9 bases, with 10 bases spanning the gap. The CDR3 consists of 11 residues. Germline V gives CDR1 MDHEN, CDR2 SYDVKM. The CDR3 loop is CASNLRSEQFF. CDR3 DNA: TGTGCCAGCAATCTTAGAAGTGAGCAGTTCTTC.

The chain recombines TRBV19 with TRBJ1-5; TRBD1 matches at 8 bases. Trimming at V came to 5 bases and at J to 5 bases, leaving 14 bases not matched to a gene. Germline CDR1 and CDR2: LNHDA and SQIVND (reference sequence). The CDR3 is 17 residues long. The chain's CDR3 is CASSGQGQGGVDQPQHF. CDR3 sequence (DNA): TGTGCCAGTAGTGGCCAAGGACAGGGCGGAGTTGATCAGCCCCAGCATTTT.

This clone has a handful of counts. The chain combines TRBV5-1 with TRBJ2-2; 10 bases are a match to TRBD2. Germline V gene data show CDR1 as SGHRS and CDR2 as YFSETQ. The CDR3 runs 14 residues. With V trimmed by 7 bases and J by 11 bases, 11 bases remained unmatched. CDR3 sequence (DNA): TGCGCCAGCTCGCTAGCGGGAGTGGCGCGAGAGCTGTTTTTT. It specifies CASSLAGVARELFF.

V usage is TRBV3-1 (or the pseudogene TRBV3-2) and J usage is TRBJ2-1, with D possibly TRBD2 on 6 matching bases. This CDR3 has 15 residues. The V gene's germline CDR1 is LGHDT and CDR2 YNNKEL (reference sequence). Trimming took 3 bases from V and 7 from J, leaving 16 bases between them. CDR3 residues: CASSHGPGVRNEQFF. The CDR3 DNA reads as TGTGCCAGCAGCCACGGACCGGGAGTAAGGAATGAGCAGTTCTTC.

This chain links TRBV30 with TRBJ1-2; TRBD1 aligns across 8 bases. The germline V gene has CDR1 GTSNPN and CDR2 SVGIG (reference sequence). The length of the CDR3 is 14 residues. V was clipped by 2 bases and J by 0 bases; unmatched bases: 2. CDR3 DNA: TGTGCCTGGAGTCGACAGGGGACTAACTATGGCTACACCTTC. It codes for CAWSRQGTNYGYTF.

This chain uses TRBV7-2 with TRBJ1-4, with 8 bases aligning to TRBD1. CDR3 length: 14 amino acids. Looked up from germline, CDR1 is SGHTA and CDR2 is FQGNSA. Trimming removed 5 bases from V and 8 bases from J; junction bases left unmatched: 7. In DNA form, the CDR3 reads TGTGCCAGCAGCCCCGGGACAGGACCAGAAAAACTGTTTTTT. It codes for CASSPGTGPEKLFF.

This clone was recorded a few times. V usage is TRBV6-2 or TRBV6-3 and J usage is TRBJ2-2; possible D gene TRBD2, 5 bases. V was cut by 4 bases and J by 5 bases, with 14 bases left in between. Germline V CDR1 and CDR2: MNHEY, SVGEGT. This CDR3 is 15 amino acids long. The CDR3 spells CASSWRLALTGELFF. Written as DNA, the CDR3 is TGTGCCAGCAGTTGGAGGCTAGCTTTGACCGGGGAGCTGTTTTTT.

This clone was recorded once. This chain connects TRBV18 to TRBJ2-3, with D uncertain. CDR3 length: 13 residues. V was cut by 6 bases and J by 2 bases, with 9 bases left in between. Germline CDR1 KGHSH, CDR2 LQKENI. CDR3 sequence (DNA): TGTGCCAGCTCTCCCTTCGTCACAGATACGCAGTATTTT. Amino acid sequence: CASSPFVTDTQYF.

This chain links TRBV27 with TRBJ1-2; TRBD1 agrees at 10 bases. CDR1 is MNHEY and CDR2 is SMNVEV in the germline V gene (reference sequence). The length of the CDR3 is 15 residues. V trimming: 3 bases; J trimming: 8 bases; junction bases outside the gene matches: 9. The CDR3 sequence is CASSLYGTGAEGYTF. In nucleotides, the CDR3 is TGTGCCAGCAGTTTGTATGGGACAGGGGCGGAGGGCTACACCTTC.

This chain connects TRBV10-2 to TRBJ1-1; TRBD1 agrees at 9 bases. The germline V gene encodes CDR1 WSHSY and CDR2 SAAADI. Losses at the gene ends were 7 bases for V and 5 bases for J; bases not matched to a gene: 5. The CDR3 sequence is 13 residues long. For the CDR3, the DNA is TGCGCCAGCACAGGGACAGGGAAAACTGAAGCTTTCTTT. This encodes CASTGTGKTEAFF.

This clone was observed once. The rearrangement joins TRBV28 to TRBJ2-3; D may be TRBD2 (6 bases). The germline V gene has CDR1 MDHEN and CDR2 SYDVKM. The CDR3 totals 18 residues. Trimming took off 8 bases at V and 4 bases at J, with 28 bases between the two ends. CDR3 sequence reads: CASSERGGGTYGADTQYF. The CDR3 bases are TGTGCCAGCTCAGAACGGGGTGGGGGGACCTACGGGGCAGATACGCAGTATTTT.

The chain couples TRBV21-1 to TRBJ1-6; the table's D call of TRBD1 was not tested on the DNA. TRBV21-1 is recorded as a pseudogene. The CDR3 is made up of 15 amino acids. The CDR3 DNA sequence: TGTGCCAGCCCCGAGGGACAGGGCTATAATTCACCCCTCCACTTT. It is translated as CASPEGQGYNSPLHF.

This chain uses TRBV28 with TRBJ1-5, with 7 bases fitting TRBD1. V shed 6 bases and J 6 bases; nucleotides not matched to a gene: 5. This CDR3 has 13 amino acids. Germline lookup yields CDR1 MDHEN and CDR2 SYDVKM. In nucleotides, the CDR3 is TGTGCCAGCAGCAAGGGACAGTCTCAGCCCCAGCATTTT. Residues: CASSKGQSQPQHF.